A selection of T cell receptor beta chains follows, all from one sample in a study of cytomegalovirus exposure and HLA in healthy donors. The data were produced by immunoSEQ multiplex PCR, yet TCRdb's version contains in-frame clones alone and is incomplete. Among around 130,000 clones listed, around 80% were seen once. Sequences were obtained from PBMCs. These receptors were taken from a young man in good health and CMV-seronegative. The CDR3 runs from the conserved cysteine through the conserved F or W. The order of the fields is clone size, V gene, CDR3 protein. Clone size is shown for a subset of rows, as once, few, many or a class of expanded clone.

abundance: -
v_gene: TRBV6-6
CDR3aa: CASSYSGQGAAGELFF

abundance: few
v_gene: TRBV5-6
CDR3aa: CASSLGPGEEQYF

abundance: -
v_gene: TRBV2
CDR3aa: CASSEGASGFYSNQPQHF

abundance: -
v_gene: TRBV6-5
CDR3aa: CASRGLAGGGETQYF

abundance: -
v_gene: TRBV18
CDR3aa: CASSPPEKGVGGYTF

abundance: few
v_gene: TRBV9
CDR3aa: CASSVGGPDSTDTQYF

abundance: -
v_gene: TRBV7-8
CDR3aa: CASSQGPGGSYEQYF

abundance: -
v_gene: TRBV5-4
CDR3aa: CASSSKTGWGYTF

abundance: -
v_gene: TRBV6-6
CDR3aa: CASSGSLEAFF

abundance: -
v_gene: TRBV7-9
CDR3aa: CASSLSFGSMEDTQYF

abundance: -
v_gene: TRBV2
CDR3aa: CASSEVRQGYGANVLTF

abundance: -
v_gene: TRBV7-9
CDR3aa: CASSLALDRVTF

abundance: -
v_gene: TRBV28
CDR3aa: CASSLLFDTQYF

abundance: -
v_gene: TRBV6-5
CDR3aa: CASSYSSGHTVTEAFF

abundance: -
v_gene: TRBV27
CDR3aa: CASKGQGLYTEAFF

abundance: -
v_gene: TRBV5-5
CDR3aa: CASSARDALATEAFF

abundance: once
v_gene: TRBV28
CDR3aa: CASSLLQGAGGYTF

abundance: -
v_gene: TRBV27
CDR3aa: CASSLSTGESETQYF

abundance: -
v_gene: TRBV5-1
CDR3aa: CASSPGGVTSYEQYF

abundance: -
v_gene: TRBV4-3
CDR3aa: CASSQVSGFHPFGYTF

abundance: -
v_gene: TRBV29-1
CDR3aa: CSVGGGMNTEAFF

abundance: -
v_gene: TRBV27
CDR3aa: CASSFRQGIGYTF

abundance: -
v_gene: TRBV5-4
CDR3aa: CASSLMGGQGAYEQYF

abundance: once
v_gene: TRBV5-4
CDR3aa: CASSSLTANSGNTIYF

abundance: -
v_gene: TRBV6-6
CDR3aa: CASSRNGGAYQETQYF

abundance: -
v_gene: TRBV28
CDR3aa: CASSLSLAESSYNEQFF

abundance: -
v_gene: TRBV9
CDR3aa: CASSVQGGTDTQYF

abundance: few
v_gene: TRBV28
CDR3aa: CASSIAGVYEQYF

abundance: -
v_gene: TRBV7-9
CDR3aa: CASSLSGTGGDYGYTF

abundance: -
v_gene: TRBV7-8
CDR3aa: CASSLGGTIDTQYF

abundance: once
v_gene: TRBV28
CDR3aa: CASSSFNYGYTF

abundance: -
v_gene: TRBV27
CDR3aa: CASSLSGQPRTYEQYF

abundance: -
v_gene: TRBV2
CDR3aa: CASTLNRIKNYGYTF

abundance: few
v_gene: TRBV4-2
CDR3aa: CASKAPYEQYF

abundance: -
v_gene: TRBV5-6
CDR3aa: CASSLVFLDGYTF